This passage covers 26 T cell receptor beta chains from one sample sequenced in a study of blood T cell repertoires in COVID-19. Here immunoSEQ multiplex PCR was the method, and the copy in TCRdb shows in-frame clones only, minus some. Of 300,000 to 400,000 clones in the sample, around 90% are singletons; the top ten hold 1%. Input material: peripheral blood. The receptors were sampled from a man in his fifties or sixties with active or convalescent COVID-19.

This clone was picked up a small number of times. The V and J genes are TRBV5-5 and TRBJ1-5, with a weak D call TRBD1 (5 bases). The CDR3 is 16 residues long. Germline V CDR1 and CDR2: SGHKS, YYEKEE (reference sequence). V dropped 1 base and J dropped 5 bases, with 16 bases sitting between them. The CDR3 region has the DNA TGTGCCAGCAGCTTGAACCCATCAGGGTCGCATCAGCCCCAGCATTTT. This gives the protein CASSLNPSGSHQPQHF. Together with reference TRBV5-5 and TRBJ1-5, the CDR3 gives the full variable domain: DAGVTQSPTHLIKTRGQQVTLRCSPISGHKSVSWYQQVLGQGPQFIFQYYEKEERGRGNFPDRFSARQFPNYSSELNVNALLLGDSALYLCASSLNPSGSHQPQHFGDGTRLSIL.

V is TRBV5-1 and J is TRBJ1-3; 9 nucleotides agree with TRBD1. Losses at the gene ends were 3 bases for V and 3 bases for J; bases not matched to a gene: 10. The CDR3 runs 17 residues. The germline gives CDR1 SGHRS, CDR2 YFSETQ. This CDR3 is CASSSGTGPSVGNTIYF. In DNA form, the CDR3 reads TGCGCCAGCAGCTCGGGGACAGGGCCCTCTGTTGGAAACACCATATATTTT.

The chain employs TRBV19 and TRBJ1-5; TRBD1 is a possible D gene (5 bases). The length of the CDR3 is 14 residues. In germline, CDR1 is LNHDA, CDR2 SQIVND (reference sequence). V lost 7 bases and J lost 5, with 15 bases in between. This CDR3 is CASMQGSGDQPQHF. CDR3 nucleotides: TGTGCCAGTATGCAGGGTAGTGGGGATCAGCCCCAGCATTTT.

This chain joins TRBV12-1 and TRBJ2-7; the table's D call, TRBD1, was not checked against the DNA. TRBV12-1 is assigned pseudogene status. The CDR3 runs 13 residues. CDR3 residues: CASSRDNSYEQYF. The CDR3 DNA is TGTGCCAGCAGCCGAGACAACTCCTACGAGCAGTACTTC.

This sequence joins TRBV6-5 and TRBJ1-2; tentatively, D is TRBD1 (6 bases). The CDR3 covers 13 residues. V dropped 5 bases and J dropped 6 bases, with 13 bases sitting between them. Germline values: CDR1 MNHEY, CDR2 SVGAGI. This CDR3 is CASSRQVSDGYTF. The CDR3 DNA reads TGTGCCAGCAGTCGACAGGTGTCTGATGGCTACACCTTC.

The chain links TRBV5-1 to TRBJ1-2; maybe TRBD1 (5 bases). Germline V lookup: CDR1 SGHRS, CDR2 YFSETQ. Between the trimmed V and J ends, which lost 2 bases and 0 bases, there was a span of 5 bases. The CDR3 has 13 amino acids. CDR3 sequence reads: CASSLQANYGYTF. The CDR3 nucleotides are TGCGCCAGCAGCTTACAGGCTAACTATGGCTACACCTTC.

J is TRBJ2-1 and V is TRBV7-9; perhaps TRBD2 as D (7 bases). The V end was cut by 8 bases, the J end by 5 bases, with 19 bases between. This CDR3 has 15 amino acids. Germline CDR1 and CDR2: SEHNR and FQNEAQ (reference sequence). The CDR3 DNA sequence: TGTGCCAGCGTCCTGGGGGCGGGACTACACAATGAGCAGTTCTTC. This sequence encodes CASVLGAGLHNEQFF.

In DNA, the CDR3 is TGTGCCATCCGGACAGGGGGGCAAGAGACCCAGTACTTC. Its protein product is CAIRTGGQETQYF. The V gene is TRBV2, the J gene TRBJ2-5; 10 bases align to TRBD1. Germline assignment: CDR1 SNHLY and CDR2 FYNNEI. V lost 10 bases to trimming and J lost 2 bases; unmatched junction nucleotides: 4. The CDR3 contains 13 residues.

The rearrangement uses TRBV5-1 and TRBJ2-2, with a weak D call TRBD1 (5 bases). This CDR3 spans 15 amino acids. Trimming shortened V by 0 bases and J by 6 bases, and 12 bases separated the two germline ends. Germline CDR1 is SGHRS and CDR2 is YFSETQ. The CDR3 nucleotides are TGCGCCAGCAGCTTGGTGGCAGGGAAAGCCGGGGAGCTGTTTTTT. Amino acids: CASSLVAGKAGELFF.

The V call is TRBV7-9, the J call TRBJ2-1, with 7 bases that match TRBD2. The CDR3 runs 15 residues. In germline, CDR1 is SEHNR, CDR2 FQNEAQ (reference sequence). V lost 7 bases to trimming and J lost 0 bases; unmatched junction nucleotides: 6. The CDR3 here is CASTRREGSYNEQFF. The CDR3 bases are TGTGCCAGCACACGGAGGGAGGGCTCCTACAATGAGCAGTTCTTC.

The rearrangement joins TRBV24-1 to TRBJ2-4; 12 bases fit TRBD1. This CDR3 has 17 amino acids. The germline V gene has CDR1 KGHDR and CDR2 SFDVKD. The ends lost 9 bases at V and 3 bases at J; junction bases unmatched: 11. This CDR3 reads CATGTGGSGLRKNIQYF. The DNA of the CDR3 is TGTGCCACCGGGACAGGGGGCAGTGGTTTACGCAAAAACATTCAGTACTTC.

The chain combines TRBV24-1 with TRBJ2-5; D not resolved. This CDR3 comprises 15 residues. The germline CDR1 and CDR2 sequences are KGHDR and SFDVKD. Trimming removed 4 bases at V and 5 bases at J, with 16 bases between. CDR3 sequence: CATSDPTLVGETQYF. CDR3 DNA sequence: TGTGCCACCAGTGACCCAACTTTGGTCGGGGAGACCCAGTACTTC.

This clone was detected once. V gene TRBV18 combines with J gene TRBJ2-7; 11 nucleotides agree with TRBD2. J was trimmed by 1 base and V by 3 bases; bases with no gene match: 8. This CDR3 comprises 17 residues. Germline values: CDR1 KGHSH, CDR2 LQKENI. Here the CDR3 DNA reads TGTGCCAGCTCACCCGGCCCGACTAGCGGGATGTCCTACGAGCAGTACTTC. Its protein product is CASSPGPTSGMSYEQYF.

The chain uses TRBV11-2 and TRBJ1-6; 8 bases are shared with TRBD1. The CDR3 loop spans 16 amino acids. Trimming at V came to 4 bases and at J to 11 bases, leaving 13 bases not matched to a gene. The germline V gene has CDR1 SGHAT and CDR2 FQNNGV. The CDR3 is CASSSLSRNRGTPLHF. DNA of the CDR3: TGTGCCAGCAGCTCACTTTCACGAAACAGGGGGACACCCCTCCACTTT.

The chain couples TRBV6-5 to TRBJ1-2; no firm D call. V gave up 2 bases and J gave up 4 bases, with 14 bases separating them. The CDR3 is 15 residues long. Germline V gives CDR1 MNHEY, CDR2 SVGAGI. CDR3 loop: CASSYLAGFRYGYTF. The DNA for the CDR3 is TGTGCCAGCAGTTACCTTGCGGGTTTCCGCTATGGCTACACCTTC.

The chain carries TRBV23-1 and TRBJ1-2; D gene unclear. TRBV23-1 is noted as an ORF with a role that remains uncertain. V shed 0 bases and J shed 2 bases, with 4 bases lying between them. The CDR3 contains 13 residues. CDR3 nucleotide sequence: TGCGCCAGCAGTCAATCAGAGAACTATGGCTACACCTTC. Translation: CASSQSENYGYTF.

The chain carries TRBV10-3 and TRBJ1-1, with TRBD1 as a possible D gene (6 bases). From germline, CDR1 is ENHRY and CDR2 SYGVKD. The V and J ends lost 3 bases and 4 bases respectively, with 12 bases between them. The CDR3 extends over 14 amino acids. The CDR3 DNA is TGTGCCATCAGTGAATACCAACAGGGCACTGAAGCTTTCTTT. Translating it yields CAISEYQQGTEAFF.

The chain couples TRBV3-1 (or the pseudogene TRBV3-2) to TRBJ1-2; the match to TRBD1 covers 9 bases. CDR3 length: 15 residues. The V segment lost 6 bases and the J segment 4 bases; nucleotides outside the gene matches: 9. The germline V gene encodes CDR1 LGHDT and CDR2 YNNKEL (reference sequence). Here the CDR3 DNA reads TGTGCCAGCAGTTCCGGGACAGGGTACAGCTATGGCTACACCTTC. Translated, it gives CASSSGTGYSYGYTF.

The chain employs TRBV19 and TRBJ2-2; TRBD1 matches at 11 bases. The germline V gene encodes CDR1 LNHDA and CDR2 SQIVND (reference sequence). With 0 bases clipped from V and 6 bases from J, the junction kept 9 bases outside the gene matches. CDR3 size: 18 residues. The CDR3 sequence is CASSIDHSPGQGAGELFF. The CDR3 region has the DNA TGTGCCAGTAGTATAGATCATTCGCCGGGACAGGGGGCCGGGGAGCTGTTTTTT.

The chain carries TRBV3-1 (or the pseudogene TRBV3-2) and TRBJ1-1; D is undetermined. Germline CDR1 LGHDT, CDR2 YNNKEL (reference sequence). This CDR3 contains 12 residues. V lost 4 bases and J lost 0, with 3 bases in between. The CDR3 DNA follows: TGTGCCAGCAGCCCTATGAACACTGAAGCTTTCTTT. Its translation is CASSPMNTEAFF.

The chain is built from TRBV10-3 and TRBJ2-7; 10 bases agree with TRBD1. The CDR3 length is 15 residues. V gave up 6 bases and J gave up 4 bases; unmatched junction bases: 9. Per germline, CDR1 ENHRY and CDR2 SYGVKD. The CDR3 here is CAISEGTGESYEQYF. CDR3 nucleotide sequence: TGTGCCATCAGCGAGGGGACAGGGGAATCTTACGAGCAGTACTTC.

The V and J genes are TRBV2 and TRBJ2-5, with D maybe TRBD1 (5 bases). Trimming stripped 4 bases from V and 0 bases from J, with 9 bases between. Germline lookup yields CDR1 SNHLY and CDR2 FYNNEI. CDR3 length equals 14 residues. The CDR3 DNA sequence: TGTGCCAGCAGTGGGGGCAGTCACCAAGAGACCCAGTACTTC. It encodes CASSGGSHQETQYF.

The chain employs TRBV2 and TRBJ1-5; no definite D call. This CDR3 is built from 13 residues. The V and J ends lost 7 bases and 6 bases respectively, with 13 bases between them. Germline loops: CDR1 SNHLY, CDR2 FYNNEI. CDR3 residues: CASKGRGFQPQHF. CDR3 DNA: TGTGCCAGCAAGGGAAGAGGGTTTCAGCCCCAGCATTTT.

The chain links TRBV28 to TRBJ1-2; perhaps TRBD1 as D (5 bases). V lost 2 bases to trimming and J lost 6 bases, with 16 bases between them. Germline CDR1 is MDHEN and CDR2 is SYDVKM. The CDR3 consists of 15 residues. The CDR3 loop reads CASSLRRGGLDGYTF. The CDR3 coding sequence is TGTGCCAGCAGTTTACGAAGGGGAGGGTTGGATGGCTACACCTTC.

The chain is built from TRBV7-9 and TRBJ1-3; the D gene is possibly TRBD1 (5 bases). V was trimmed by 0 bases and J by 0 bases, leaving 12 bases between them. This CDR3 has 17 amino acids. Germline assignment: CDR1 SEHNR and CDR2 FQNEAQ (reference sequence). In nucleotides, the CDR3 is TGTGCCAGCAGCTTAGCGAAAGGGGCGAGCTCTGGAAACACCATATATTTT. Protein sequence: CASSLAKGASSGNTIYF.

The rearrangement joins TRBV7-2 to TRBJ2-7; TRBD2 agrees at 13 bases. Per germline, CDR1 SGHTA and CDR2 FQGNSA. The CDR3 totals 15 residues. V lost 3 bases, J lost 3 bases, and 2 bases stayed unmatched. CDR3 in amino acids: CASSLRLAGGYEQYF. CDR3 coding DNA: TGTGCCAGCAGCTTGCGACTAGCGGGAGGCTACGAGCAGTACTTC. Together with reference TRBV7-2 and TRBJ2-7, the CDR3 gives the full variable domain: GAGVSQSPSNKVTEKGKDVELRCDPISGHTALYWYRQSLGQGLEFLIYFQGNSAPDKSGLPSDRFSAERTGGSVSTLTIQRTQQEDSAVYLCASSLRLAGGYEQYFGPGTRLTVT.